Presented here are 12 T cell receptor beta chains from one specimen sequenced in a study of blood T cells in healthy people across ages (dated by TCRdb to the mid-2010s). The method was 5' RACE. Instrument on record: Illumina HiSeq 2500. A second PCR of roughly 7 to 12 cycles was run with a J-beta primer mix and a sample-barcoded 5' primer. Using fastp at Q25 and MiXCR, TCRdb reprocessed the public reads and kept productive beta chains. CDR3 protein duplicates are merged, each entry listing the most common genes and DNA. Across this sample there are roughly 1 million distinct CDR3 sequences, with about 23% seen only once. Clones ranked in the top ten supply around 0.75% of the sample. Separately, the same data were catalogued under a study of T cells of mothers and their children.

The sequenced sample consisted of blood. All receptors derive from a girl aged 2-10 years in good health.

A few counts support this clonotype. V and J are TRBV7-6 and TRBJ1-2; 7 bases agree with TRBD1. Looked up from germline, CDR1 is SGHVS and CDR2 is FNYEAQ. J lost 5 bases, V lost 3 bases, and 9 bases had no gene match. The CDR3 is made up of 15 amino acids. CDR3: CASSLGRTGSYGYTF. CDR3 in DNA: TGTGCCAGCAGCTTGGGACGGACAGGCTCTTATGGCTACACCTTC.

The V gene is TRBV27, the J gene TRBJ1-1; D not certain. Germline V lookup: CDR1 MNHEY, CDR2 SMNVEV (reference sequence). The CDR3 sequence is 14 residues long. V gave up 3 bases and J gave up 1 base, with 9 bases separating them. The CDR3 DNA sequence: TGTGCCAGCAGTTTCCGAGGGAAGAACACTGAAGCTTTCTTT. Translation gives CASSFRGKNTEAFF.

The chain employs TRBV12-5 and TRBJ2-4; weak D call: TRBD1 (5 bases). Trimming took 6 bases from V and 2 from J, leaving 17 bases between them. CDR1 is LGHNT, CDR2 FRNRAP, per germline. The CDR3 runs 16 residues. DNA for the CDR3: TGTGCTAGTGGAGACAAATTAGGGGTTTCCAAAAACATTCAGTACTTC. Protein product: CASGDKLGVSKNIQYF.

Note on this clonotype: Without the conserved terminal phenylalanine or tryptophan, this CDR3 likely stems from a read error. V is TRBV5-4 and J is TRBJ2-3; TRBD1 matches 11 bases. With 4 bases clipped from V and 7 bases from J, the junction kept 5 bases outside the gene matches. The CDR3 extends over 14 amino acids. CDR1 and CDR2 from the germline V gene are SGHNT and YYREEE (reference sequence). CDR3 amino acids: CASSPGQGEYTQYY. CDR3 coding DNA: TGTGCCAGCAGCCCGGGACAGGGGGAATATACGCAGTATTAT.

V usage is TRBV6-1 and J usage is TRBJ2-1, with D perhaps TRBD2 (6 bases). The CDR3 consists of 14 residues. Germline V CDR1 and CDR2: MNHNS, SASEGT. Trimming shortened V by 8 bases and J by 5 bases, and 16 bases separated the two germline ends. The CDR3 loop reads CASLMSGVNNEQFF. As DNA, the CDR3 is TGTGCCAGCCTCATGTCGGGGGTAAACAATGAGCAGTTCTTC.

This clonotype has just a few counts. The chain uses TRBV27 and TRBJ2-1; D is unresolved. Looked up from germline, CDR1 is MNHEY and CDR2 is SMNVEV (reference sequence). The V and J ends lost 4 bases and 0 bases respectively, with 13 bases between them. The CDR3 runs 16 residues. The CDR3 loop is CASSSPGPVSYNEQFF. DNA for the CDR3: TGTGCCAGCAGTTCTCCCGGGCCGGTCTCCTACAATGAGCAGTTCTTC.

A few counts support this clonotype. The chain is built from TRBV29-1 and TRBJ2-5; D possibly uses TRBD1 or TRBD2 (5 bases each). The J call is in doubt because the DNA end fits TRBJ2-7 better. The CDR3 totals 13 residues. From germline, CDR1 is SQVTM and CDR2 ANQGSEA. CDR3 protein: CSAGTLSTYEQYF. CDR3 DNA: TGCAGCGCTGGGACGCTTAGTACCTACGAGCAGTACTTC.

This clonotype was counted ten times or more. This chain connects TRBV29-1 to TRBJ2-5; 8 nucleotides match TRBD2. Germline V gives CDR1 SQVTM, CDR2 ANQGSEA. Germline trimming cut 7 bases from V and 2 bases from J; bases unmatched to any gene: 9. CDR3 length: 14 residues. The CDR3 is CSERAPGGQETQYF. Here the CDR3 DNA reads TGCAGCGAAAGGGCACCGGGGGGGCAAGAGACCCAGTACTTC. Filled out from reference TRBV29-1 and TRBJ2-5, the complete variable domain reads SAVISQKPSRDICQRGTSLTIQCQVDSQVTMMFWYRQQPGQSLTLIATANQGSEATYESGFVIDKFPISRPNLTFSTLTVSNMSPEDSSIYLCSERAPGGQETQYFGPGTRLLVL.

The DNA of the CDR3 is TGTGCCAGCAGACCAACGGACAGGGGACTCACAGATACGCAGTATTTT. Amino acid sequence: CASRPTDRGLTDTQYF. The rearrangement joins TRBV12-3 or TRBV12-4 to TRBJ2-3; 9 bases fit TRBD1. The CDR3 is made up of 16 amino acids. J was trimmed by 2 bases and V by 6 bases; bases with no gene match: 9.

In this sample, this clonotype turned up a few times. CDR3 loop: CASSLQPGTGQSFNEKLFF. DNA for the CDR3: TGCGCCAGCAGCTTACAACCCGGGACAGGGCAAAGTTTCAATGAAAAACTGTTTTTT. The chain joins TRBV5-1 to TRBJ1-4; TRBD1 matches at 9 bases. The CDR3 has 19 amino acids. Germline trimming cut 2 bases from V and 5 bases from J; bases unmatched to any gene: 16. The germline CDR1 and CDR2 sequences are SGHRS and YFSETQ.

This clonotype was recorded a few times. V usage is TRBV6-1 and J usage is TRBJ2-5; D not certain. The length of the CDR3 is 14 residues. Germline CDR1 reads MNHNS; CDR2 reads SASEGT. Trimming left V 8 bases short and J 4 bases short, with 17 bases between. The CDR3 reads CASSSNRLGETQYF. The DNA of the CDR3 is TGTGCCAGCTCTAGTAATCGGTTAGGAGAGACCCAGTACTTC.

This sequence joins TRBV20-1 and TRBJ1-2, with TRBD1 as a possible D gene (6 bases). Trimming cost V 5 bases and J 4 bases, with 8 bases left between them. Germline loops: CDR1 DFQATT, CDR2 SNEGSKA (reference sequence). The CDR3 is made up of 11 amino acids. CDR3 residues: CSAGGLYGYTF. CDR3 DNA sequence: TGCAGTGCTGGGGGCCTCTATGGCTACACCTTC.